This T cell receptor beta chain was found in a study of blood T cell repertoires in COVID-19. Germline V gives CDR1 MNHNS, CDR2 SASEGT. V lost 3 bases and J lost 2, with 11 bases in between. The CDR3 sequence is 14 residues long. Only in-frame clones appear in the TCRdb table, and some are missing; sequencing was by immunoSEQ multiplex PCR. The table has hundreds of thousands of clones, less than 90% seen once. The V gene is TRBV6-1, the J gene TRBJ2-7; D not certain. The receptor was isolated from a man aged 30-40 years with active or convalescent COVID-19. Sequencing was done on a sample of peripheral blood. The CDR3 protein is CASSDWRLPYEQYF. The DNA for the CDR3 is TGTGCCAGCAGTGATTGGCGGCTTCCCTACGAGCAGTACTTC.